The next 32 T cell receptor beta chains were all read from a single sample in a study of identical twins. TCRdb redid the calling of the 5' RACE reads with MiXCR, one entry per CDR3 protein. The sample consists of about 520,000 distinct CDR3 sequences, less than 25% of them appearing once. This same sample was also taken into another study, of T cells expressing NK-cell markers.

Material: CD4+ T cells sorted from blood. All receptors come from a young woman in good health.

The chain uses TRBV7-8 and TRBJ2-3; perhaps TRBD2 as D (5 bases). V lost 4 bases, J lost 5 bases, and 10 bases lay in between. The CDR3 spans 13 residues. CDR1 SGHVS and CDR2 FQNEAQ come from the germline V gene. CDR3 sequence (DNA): TGTGCCAGCAGCTACAGCGGTCTAGATACGCAGTATTTT. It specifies CASSYSGLDTQYF.

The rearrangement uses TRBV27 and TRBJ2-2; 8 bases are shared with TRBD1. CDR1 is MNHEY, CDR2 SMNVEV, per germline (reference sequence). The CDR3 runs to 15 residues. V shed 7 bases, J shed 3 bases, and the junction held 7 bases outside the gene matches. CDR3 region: CASTMGQAYTGELFF. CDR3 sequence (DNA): TGTGCCAGCACTATGGGACAGGCGTACACCGGGGAGCTGTTTTTT.

The CDR3 spells CASSLNREETQYF. Here the CDR3 DNA reads TGTGCCAGCAGCTTAAACAGGGAAGAGACCCAGTACTTC. V usage is TRBV7-3 and J usage is TRBJ2-5; D might be TRBD1 (6 bases). V was cut by 1 base and J by 3 bases, with 6 bases left in between. The CDR3 consists of 13 residues. CDR1 and CDR2 from the germline V gene are SGHTA and FQGTGA.

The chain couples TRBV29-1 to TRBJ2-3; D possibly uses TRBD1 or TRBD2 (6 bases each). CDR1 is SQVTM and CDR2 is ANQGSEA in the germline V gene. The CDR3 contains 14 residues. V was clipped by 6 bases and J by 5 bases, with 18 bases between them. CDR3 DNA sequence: TGCAGCGTCCAGGGGCGGGACGGAATAGATACGCAGTATTTT. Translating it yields CSVQGRDGIDTQYF.

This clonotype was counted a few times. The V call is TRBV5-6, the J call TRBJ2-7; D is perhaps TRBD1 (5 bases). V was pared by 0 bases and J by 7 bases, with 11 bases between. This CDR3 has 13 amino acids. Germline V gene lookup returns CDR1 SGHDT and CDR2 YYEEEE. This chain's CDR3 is CASSLGGRWEQYF. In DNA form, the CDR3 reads TGTGCCAGCAGCTTGGGGGGCCGATGGGAGCAGTACTTC.

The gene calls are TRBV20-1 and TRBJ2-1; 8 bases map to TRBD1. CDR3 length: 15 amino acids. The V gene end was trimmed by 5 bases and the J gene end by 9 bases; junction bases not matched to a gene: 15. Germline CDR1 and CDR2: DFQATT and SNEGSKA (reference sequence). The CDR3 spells CSAQSLWTGRGEQFF. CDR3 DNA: TGCAGTGCTCAATCACTTTGGACAGGGCGCGGTGAGCAGTTCTTC.

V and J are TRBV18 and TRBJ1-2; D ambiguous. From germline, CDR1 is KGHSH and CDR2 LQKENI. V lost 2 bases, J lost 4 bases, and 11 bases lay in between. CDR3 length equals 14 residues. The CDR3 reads CASSPSSGAYGYTF. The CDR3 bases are TGTGCCAGCTCACCATCTTCAGGCGCCTATGGCTACACCTTC.

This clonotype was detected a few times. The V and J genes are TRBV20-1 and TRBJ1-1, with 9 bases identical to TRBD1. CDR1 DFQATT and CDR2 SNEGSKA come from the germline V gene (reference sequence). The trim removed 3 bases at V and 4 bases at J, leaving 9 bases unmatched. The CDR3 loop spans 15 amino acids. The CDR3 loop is CSASTSGTGTTEAFF. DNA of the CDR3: TGCAGTGCTAGTACAAGTGGGACAGGGACCACTGAAGCTTTCTTT.

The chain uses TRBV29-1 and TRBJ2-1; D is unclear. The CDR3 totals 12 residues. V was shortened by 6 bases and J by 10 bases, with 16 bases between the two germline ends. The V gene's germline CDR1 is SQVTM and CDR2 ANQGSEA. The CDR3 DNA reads TGCAGCGTGGGGATTGGAGCCTGGGAGCAGTTCTTC. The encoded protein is CSVGIGAWEQFF.

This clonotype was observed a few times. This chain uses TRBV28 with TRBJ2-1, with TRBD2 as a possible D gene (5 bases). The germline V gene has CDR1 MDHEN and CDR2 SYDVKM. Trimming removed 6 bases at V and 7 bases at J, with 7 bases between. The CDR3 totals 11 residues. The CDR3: CASRRVNEQFF. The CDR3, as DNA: TGTGCCAGCAGGAGGGTGAATGAGCAGTTCTTC.

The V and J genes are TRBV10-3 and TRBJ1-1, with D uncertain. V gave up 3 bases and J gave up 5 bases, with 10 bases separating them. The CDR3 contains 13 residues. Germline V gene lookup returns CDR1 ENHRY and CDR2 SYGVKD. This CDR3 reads CAISDPRGTEAFF. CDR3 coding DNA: TGTGCCATCAGTGATCCGAGAGGGACTGAAGCTTTCTTT.

CDR3 sequence: CATGAGSYEQYF. The CDR3 DNA follows: TGTGCCACCGGGGCGGGCTCCTACGAGCAGTACTTC. The rearrangement uses TRBV15 and TRBJ2-7, with D tentatively TRBD1 or TRBD2 (5 bases each). The CDR3 length is 12 residues. V lost 8 bases and J lost 0, with 8 bases in between. Germline CDR1 is LNHNV and CDR2 is YYDKDF (reference sequence).

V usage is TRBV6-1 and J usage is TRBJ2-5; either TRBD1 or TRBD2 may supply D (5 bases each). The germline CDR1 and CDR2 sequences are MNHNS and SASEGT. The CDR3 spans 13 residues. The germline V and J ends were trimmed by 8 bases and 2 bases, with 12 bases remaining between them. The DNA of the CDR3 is TGTGCCAGCCGAAGGTGGGGGCAAGAGACCCAGTACTTC. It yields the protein CASRRWGQETQYF.

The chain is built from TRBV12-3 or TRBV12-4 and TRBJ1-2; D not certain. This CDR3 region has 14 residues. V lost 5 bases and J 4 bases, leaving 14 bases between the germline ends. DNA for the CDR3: TGTGCCAGCAGTACACTGACGGAGCTCTATGGCTACACCTTC. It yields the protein CASSTLTELYGYTF.

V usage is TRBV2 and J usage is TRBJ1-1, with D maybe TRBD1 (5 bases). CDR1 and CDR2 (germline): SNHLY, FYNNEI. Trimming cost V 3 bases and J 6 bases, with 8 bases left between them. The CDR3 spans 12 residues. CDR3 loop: CASSDGAAEAFF. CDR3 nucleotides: TGTGCCAGCAGTGATGGGGCAGCTGAAGCTTTCTTT.

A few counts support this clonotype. CDR3 sequence: CASSSRGNQGYGYTF. For the CDR3, the DNA is TGTGCCAGCAGCTCGCGTGGCAACCAGGGGTATGGCTACACCTTC. This chain uses TRBV7-2 with TRBJ1-2, with TRBD1 as a possible D gene (6 bases). The V end lost 4 bases, the J end lost 5 bases, and 17 bases lay between the germline ends. Germline V gene sequence: CDR1 SGHTA, CDR2 FQGNSA. There are 15 residues in the CDR3.

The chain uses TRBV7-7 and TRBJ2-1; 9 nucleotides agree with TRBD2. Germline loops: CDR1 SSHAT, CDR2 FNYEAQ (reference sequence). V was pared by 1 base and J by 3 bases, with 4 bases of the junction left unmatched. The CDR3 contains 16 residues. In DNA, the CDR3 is TGTGCCAGCAGCTTAGACTCAGCGGGAGGCTACAATGAGCAGTTCTTC. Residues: CASSLDSAGGYNEQFF.

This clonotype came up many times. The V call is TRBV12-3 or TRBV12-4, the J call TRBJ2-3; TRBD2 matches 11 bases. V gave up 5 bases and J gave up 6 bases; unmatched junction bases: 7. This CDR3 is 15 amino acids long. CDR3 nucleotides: TGTGCCAGCAGTCGACTAGCGGGGACCACGGATACGCAGTATTTT. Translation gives CASSRLAGTTDTQYF.

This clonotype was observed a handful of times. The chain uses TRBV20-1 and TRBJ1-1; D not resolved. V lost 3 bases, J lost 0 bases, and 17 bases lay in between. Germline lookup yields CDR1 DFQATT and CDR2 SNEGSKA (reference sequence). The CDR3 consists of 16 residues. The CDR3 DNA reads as TGCAGTGCTAGGACCTCAGGAGGAGCCATGAACACTGAAGCTTTCTTT. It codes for CSARTSGGAMNTEAFF.

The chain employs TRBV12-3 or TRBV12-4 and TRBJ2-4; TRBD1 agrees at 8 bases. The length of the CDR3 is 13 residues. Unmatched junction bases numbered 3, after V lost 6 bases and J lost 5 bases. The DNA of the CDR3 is TGTGCCAGCAGGGGGACAGGACAAAACATTCAGTACTTC. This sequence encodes CASRGTGQNIQYF.

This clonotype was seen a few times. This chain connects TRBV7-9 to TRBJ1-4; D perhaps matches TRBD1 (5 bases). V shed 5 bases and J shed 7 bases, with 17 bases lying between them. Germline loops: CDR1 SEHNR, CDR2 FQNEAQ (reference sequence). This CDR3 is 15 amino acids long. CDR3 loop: CASSPGAGRSEKLFF. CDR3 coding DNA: TGTGCCAGCAGCCCTGGGGCAGGACGTAGTGAAAAACTGTTTTTT.

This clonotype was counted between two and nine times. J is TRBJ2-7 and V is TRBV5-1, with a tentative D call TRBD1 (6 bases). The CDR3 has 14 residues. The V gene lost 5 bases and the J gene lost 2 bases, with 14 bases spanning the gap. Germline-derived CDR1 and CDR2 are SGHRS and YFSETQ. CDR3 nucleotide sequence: TGCGCCAGCAGAACCGGGACATCAACCTACGAGCAGTACTTC. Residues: CASRTGTSTYEQYF.

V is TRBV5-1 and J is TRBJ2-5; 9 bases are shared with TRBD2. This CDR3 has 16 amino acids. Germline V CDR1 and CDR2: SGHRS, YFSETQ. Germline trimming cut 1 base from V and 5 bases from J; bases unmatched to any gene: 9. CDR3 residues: CASSLYQAGGRETQYF. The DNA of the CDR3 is TGCGCCAGCAGCTTGTATCAAGCGGGGGGACGGGAGACCCAGTACTTC.

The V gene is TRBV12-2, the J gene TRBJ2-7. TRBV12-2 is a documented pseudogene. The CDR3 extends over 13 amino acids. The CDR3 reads CASRLKGSGEQYF. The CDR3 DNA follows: TGTGCAAGTCGCTTAAAGGGTAGTGGAGAGCAGTACTTC.

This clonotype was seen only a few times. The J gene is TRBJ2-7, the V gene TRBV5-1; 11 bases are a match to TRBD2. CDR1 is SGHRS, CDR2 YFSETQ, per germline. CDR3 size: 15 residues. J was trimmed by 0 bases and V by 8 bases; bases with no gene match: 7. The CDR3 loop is CASTKLAGASYEQYF. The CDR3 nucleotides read TGCGCCAGTACGAAACTAGCGGGGGCCTCCTACGAGCAGTACTTC.

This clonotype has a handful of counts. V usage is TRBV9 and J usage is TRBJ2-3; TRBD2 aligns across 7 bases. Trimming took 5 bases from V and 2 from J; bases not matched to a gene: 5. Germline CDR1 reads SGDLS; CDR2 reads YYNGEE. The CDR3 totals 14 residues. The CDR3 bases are TGTGCCAGCAGTAGCGGGCACTTCACAGATACGCAGTATTTT. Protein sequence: CASSSGHFTDTQYF.

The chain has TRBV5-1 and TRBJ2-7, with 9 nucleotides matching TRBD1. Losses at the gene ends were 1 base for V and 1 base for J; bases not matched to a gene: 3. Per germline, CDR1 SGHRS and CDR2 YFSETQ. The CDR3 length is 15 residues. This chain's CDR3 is CASSLWTGVSYEQYF. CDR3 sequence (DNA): TGCGCCAGCAGCTTGTGGACAGGGGTTTCCTACGAGCAGTACTTC.

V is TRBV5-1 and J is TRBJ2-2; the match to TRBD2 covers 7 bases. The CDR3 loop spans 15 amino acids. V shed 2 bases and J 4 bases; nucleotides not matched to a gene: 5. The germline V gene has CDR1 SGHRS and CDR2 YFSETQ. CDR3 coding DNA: TGCGCCAGCAGCTTCGCGGGAGAGGGCACCGGGGAGCTGTTTTTT. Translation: CASSFAGEGTGELFF.

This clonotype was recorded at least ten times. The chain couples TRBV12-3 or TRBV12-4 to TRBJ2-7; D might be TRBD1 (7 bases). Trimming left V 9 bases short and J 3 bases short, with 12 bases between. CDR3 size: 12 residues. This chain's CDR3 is CASNRGGYEQYF. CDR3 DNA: TGTGCCAGTAACAGGGGAGGCTACGAGCAGTACTTC.

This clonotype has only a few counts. Here the CDR3 DNA reads TGTGCCAGCACCTCTAGCGGAGGTAGCACTGAAGCTTTCTTT. Residues: CASTSSGGSTEAFF. The chain uses TRBV7-9 and TRBJ1-1, with no clear D. The CDR3 length is 14 residues. The germline gives CDR1 SEHNR, CDR2 FQNEAQ (reference sequence). V shed 7 bases and J shed 4 bases, with 16 bases lying between them.

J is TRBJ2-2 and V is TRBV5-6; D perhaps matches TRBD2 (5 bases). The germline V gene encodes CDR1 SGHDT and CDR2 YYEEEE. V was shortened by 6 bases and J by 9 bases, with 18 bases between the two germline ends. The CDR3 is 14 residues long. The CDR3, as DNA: TGTGCCAGCACCCATATATCGGGAACCCGGGAGCTGTTTTTT. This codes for CASTHISGTRELFF. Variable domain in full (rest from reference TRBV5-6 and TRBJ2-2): DAGVTQSPTHLIKTRGQQVTLRCSPKSGHDTVSWYQQALGQGPQFIFQYYEEEERQRGNFPDRFSGHQFPNYSSELNVNALLLGDSALYLCASTHISGTRELFFGEGSRLTVL.

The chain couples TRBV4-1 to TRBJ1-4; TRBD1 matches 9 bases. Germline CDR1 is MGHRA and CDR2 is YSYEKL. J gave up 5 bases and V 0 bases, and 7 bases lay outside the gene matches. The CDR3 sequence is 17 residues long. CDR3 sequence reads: CASSQDPRDRVNEKLFF. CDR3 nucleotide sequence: TGCGCCAGCAGCCAAGACCCGCGGGACAGGGTAAATGAAAAACTGTTTTTT.